These 2 T cell receptor beta chains originate from one sample sequenced in a study of cytotoxic CD8 clonotypes in ibrutinib-treated CLL. The repertoire was sequenced with immunoSEQ multiplex PCR; TCRdb's copy has only in-frame clones and lacks some. The sample has roughly 200,000 clones, approximately 68% seen once; the top ten hold 13%. Source: PBMCs, taken after 24 months of ibrutinib treatment. The receptors were gathered from a human donor with chronic lymphocytic leukemia.

The chain links TRBV28 to TRBJ1-1; perhaps TRBD1 as D (5 bases). Trimming took 4 bases from V and 5 from J, leaving 17 bases between them. The germline V gene has CDR1 MDHEN and CDR2 SYDVKM. The CDR3 runs 15 residues. Here the CDR3 DNA reads TGTGCCAGCAGTTCAGGCGGACATGAGAAGACTGAAGCTTTCTTT. This sequence encodes CASSSGGHEKTEAFF. Full variable domain (rest looked up from reference TRBV28 and TRBJ1-1): DVKVTQSSRYLVKRTGEKVFLECVQDMDHENMFWYRQDPGLGLRLIYFSYDVKMKEKGDIPEGYSVSREKKERFSLILESASTNQTSMYLCASSSGGHEKTEAFFGQGTRLTVV.

The chain combines TRBV5-1 with TRBJ2-2; 13 nucleotides line up with TRBD2. Unmatched junction bases numbered 6, after V lost 1 base and J lost 6 bases. The CDR3 runs to 17 residues. The germline V gene has CDR1 SGHRS and CDR2 YFSETQ. CDR3 bases: TGCGCCAGCAGCTTGAAACCGGGACTAGCGGGATCCGGGGAGCTGTTTTTT. This codes for CASSLKPGLAGSGELFF.